Below are 27 T cell receptor beta chains sequenced from a single sample in a study of technical replicates of blood from several donors. The table came from immunoSEQ multiplex PCR; TCRdb's copy has only in-frame clones and leaves some out. Of roughly 68,000 clones in the sample, about 89% were seen once. The sample taken for sequencing was PBMCs. These receptors all come from a human donor in good health. Some clones in this sample may be carry-over from other donors' samples.

The chain links TRBV7-9 to TRBJ2-4; 7 bases are shared with TRBD1. V was pared by 5 bases and J by 0 bases, with 16 bases of the junction left unmatched. Germline assignment: CDR1 SEHNR and CDR2 FQNEAQ (reference sequence). The CDR3 has 19 amino acids. CDR3 sequence (DNA): TGTGCCAGCAGCCCGACCCTTAGAGGGACAGTTCTAGCCAAAAACATTCAGTACTTC. This sequence encodes CASSPTLRGTVLAKNIQYF.

The chain carries TRBV29-1 and TRBJ1-2; the D gene is possibly TRBD1 (6 bases). The V gene lost 6 bases and the J gene lost 0 bases, with 11 bases spanning the gap. The CDR3 is 13 amino acids. Germline-derived CDR1 and CDR2 are SQVTM and ANQGSEA. CDR3 residues: CSVRTETNYGYTF. The DNA for the CDR3 is TGCAGCGTCCGGACAGAGACTAACTATGGCTACACCTTC.

V usage is TRBV11-2 and J usage is TRBJ2-7; D is perhaps TRBD2 (6 bases). The CDR3 runs 12 residues. With 3 bases removed from V and 3 bases from J, the gap between germline ends came to 6 bases. Germline V gene lookup returns CDR1 SGHAT and CDR2 FQNNGV. The CDR3 bases are TGTGCCAGCAGCTTCGGGGGCTACGAGCAGTACTTC. It translates to CASSFGGYEQYF.

This sequence joins TRBV4-2 and TRBJ2-5; TRBD2 matches 7 bases. CDR3 length: 14 residues. V lost 5 bases, J lost 4 bases, and 7 bases stayed unmatched. Germline-derived CDR1 and CDR2 are LGHNA and YNFKEQ. The DNA of the CDR3 is TGTGCCAGCAGCGACCGGACTAGTGCAGAGACCCAGTACTTC. It codes for CASSDRTSAETQYF.

This chain joins TRBV6-6 and TRBJ2-7; perhaps TRBD2 as D (6 bases). V lost 2 bases to trimming and J lost 6 bases, with 8 bases between them. Germline assignment: CDR1 MNHNY and CDR2 SVGAGI (reference sequence). The length of the CDR3 is 12 residues. The CDR3 sequence: CASSYPGSEQYF. CDR3 coding DNA: TGTGCCAGCAGTTACCCCGGGAGCGAGCAGTACTTC.

Turning to this clone: This sample includes further DNA sequences coding for the same CDR3. This chain links TRBV6-5 with TRBJ2-7; 10 positions match TRBD1. Looked up from germline, CDR1 is MNHEY and CDR2 is SVGAGI. Trimming cost V 0 bases and J 3 bases; bases outside gene matches: 2. The CDR3 length is 15 residues. The CDR3 loop is CASSYSRTGGYEQYF. The CDR3 bases are TGTGCCAGCAGTTACTCGAGGACAGGGGGCTACGAGCAGTACTTC.

This clone was detected once. J is TRBJ1-1 and V is TRBV5-1; 7 bases line up with TRBD1. V was pared by 0 bases and J by 6 bases, with 11 bases of the junction left unmatched. The CDR3 totals 16 residues. Germline CDR1 and CDR2: SGHRS and YFSETQ. CDR3 protein: CASSLEPTGAGAEAFF. CDR3 coding DNA: TGCGCCAGCAGCTTGGAGCCCACAGGGGCTGGCGCTGAAGCTTTCTTT.

V is TRBV6-1 and J is TRBJ2-7, with TRBD1 matching 7 bases. The V gene end was trimmed by 10 bases and the J gene end by 4 bases; junction bases not matched to a gene: 13. The CDR3 has 14 amino acids. From germline, CDR1 is MNHNS and CDR2 SASEGT. Written as DNA, the CDR3 is TGTGCCACCTTTCCCGACAGGGCGTTTTACGAGCAGTACTTC. Its translation: CATFPDRAFYEQYF.

V and J are TRBV7-2 and TRBJ1-1; D is possibly TRBD1 (5 bases). The CDR3 has 14 residues. Looked up from germline, CDR1 is SGHTA and CDR2 is FQGNSA. V was trimmed by 3 bases and J by 0 bases, leaving 8 bases between them. The CDR3 sequence: CASSFGGMNTEAFF. The CDR3, as DNA: TGTGCCAGCAGCTTCGGGGGGATGAACACTGAAGCTTTCTTT.

A single count supports this clone. The chain combines TRBV7-2 with TRBJ2-5; D is perhaps TRBD2 (7 bases). Germline lookup yields CDR1 SGHTA and CDR2 FQGNSA. The ends were cut back, 1 base at V and 5 bases at J, with 20 bases in the middle. This CDR3 contains 17 residues. CDR3 DNA: TGTGCCAGCAGCTTAGGATCGATAGGGGGGGCAGGGGAGACCCAGTACTTC. Translating gives CASSLGSIGGAGETQYF.

The rearrangement links TRBV4-2 to TRBJ2-4; a possible D gene is TRBD1 (7 bases). V lost 3 bases, J lost 9 bases, and 21 bases lay in between. Germline CDR1 reads LGHNA; CDR2 reads YNFKEQ. The CDR3 is 16 residues long. The CDR3 bases are TGTGCCAGCAGCCAGGGGGGTCCCGGGACAGATTCCATTCAGTACTTC. Its protein product is CASSQGGPGTDSIQYF.

The CDR3 reads CASSPGVMAGTQETQYF. The CDR3 region has the DNA TGTGCCAGCAGCCCCGGCGTTATGGCGGGAACACAAGAGACCCAGTACTTC. The chain links TRBV5-8 to TRBJ2-5; D possibly corresponds to TRBD2 (6 bases). CDR3 size: 17 residues. With 4 bases removed from V and 2 bases from J, the gap between germline ends came to 21 bases. The germline V gene encodes CDR1 SGHTS and CDR2 YDEGEE.

V usage is TRBV4-2 and J usage is TRBJ2-4; TRBD2 is a possible D gene (6 bases). The CDR3 contains 14 residues. With 6 bases removed from V and 7 bases from J, the gap between germline ends came to 16 bases. Germline CDR1 and CDR2: LGHNA and YNFKEQ. The CDR3 reads CASRPLLAANIQYF. DNA for the CDR3: TGTGCCAGCAGACCACTACTAGCTGCCAACATTCAGTACTTC.

CDR3 protein: CASRTGTGERGEQYF. The CDR3 DNA is TGTGCCAGCAGGACGGGGACAGGGGAAAGGGGCGAGCAGTACTTC. The chain carries TRBV5-8 and TRBJ2-7; 10 nucleotides agree with TRBD1. The V and J ends lost 5 bases and 6 bases, in that order; junction bases with no gene match: 11. This CDR3 comprises 15 residues. The germline V gene encodes CDR1 SGHTS and CDR2 YDEGEE.

V gene TRBV30 combines with J gene TRBJ2-7; 9 positions match TRBD2. Germline CDR1 GTSNPN, CDR2 SVGIG (reference sequence). With V trimmed by 1 base and J by 0 bases, 7 bases remained unmatched. The CDR3 runs 16 residues. CDR3 in DNA: TGTGCCTGGAGTGCTCGACTAGCGGATAGCTCCTACGAGCAGTACTTC. Residues: CAWSARLADSSYEQYF. Complete variable domain (other parts from reference TRBV30 and TRBJ2-7): SQTIHQWPATLVQPVGSPLSLECTVEGTSNPNLYWYRQAAGRGLQLLFYSVGIGQISSEVPQNLSASRPQDRQFILSSKKLLLSDSGFYLCAWSARLADSSYEQYFGPGTRLTVT.

The V call is TRBV7-2, the J call TRBJ1-2, with 8 bases aligning to TRBD1. CDR3 size: 14 residues. Germline CDR1 and CDR2: SGHTA and FQGNSA. V lost 4 bases, J lost 8 bases, and 9 bases stayed unmatched. CDR3 DNA: TGTGCCAGCAGCTCAGGAGACAGGGGCCGGGGCTACACCTTC. Translating it yields CASSSGDRGRGYTF.

This sequence joins TRBV19 and TRBJ1-2; no reliable D call. Germline lookup yields CDR1 LNHDA and CDR2 SQIVND (reference sequence). There are 14 residues in the CDR3. V lost 7 bases to trimming and J lost 3 bases, with 15 bases between them. The CDR3 coding sequence is TGTGCCAGTACACCAAGACACAGTGACTATGGCTACACCTTC. Encoded protein: CASTPRHSDYGYTF.

This clone appeared a single time. The gene calls are TRBV7-2 and TRBJ1-2, with TRBD1 matching 7 bases. The V segment lost 5 bases and the J segment 4 bases; nucleotides outside the gene matches: 7. Germline CDR1 reads SGHTA; CDR2 reads FQGNSA. The CDR3 spans 14 residues. CDR3 DNA: TGTGCCAGCAGCGGAAACAGGGGACCCTATGGCTACACCTTC. It translates to CASSGNRGPYGYTF.

On this clone itself: The same CDR3 arises from other DNA sequences in this sample as well. This sequence joins TRBV2 and TRBJ2-7; D may be TRBD2 (6 bases). Germline CDR1 is SNHLY and CDR2 is FYNNEI. The CDR3 is made up of 14 amino acids. Trimming took 7 bases from V and 6 from J, leaving 19 bases between them. Here the CDR3 reads CASILTSSSSEQYF. CDR3 coding DNA: TGTGCCAGCATTCTGACTAGTTCCTCTTCCGAGCAGTACTTC.

The chain combines TRBV5-1 with TRBJ1-1; D perhaps matches TRBD1 (5 bases). The V and J ends lost 0 bases and 2 bases respectively, with 14 bases between them. Germline-derived CDR1 and CDR2 are SGHRS and YFSETQ. The CDR3 consists of 16 residues. CDR3 bases: TGCGCCAGCAGCTTGGCCTTCCAGGGTCCAAACACTGAAGCTTTCTTT. Protein sequence: CASSLAFQGPNTEAFF.

V is TRBV5-4 and J is TRBJ1-1; 9 nucleotides line up with TRBD1. The CDR3 is 15 amino acids. Germline trimming cut 4 bases from V and 4 bases from J; bases unmatched to any gene: 8. Germline V CDR1 and CDR2: SGHNT, YYREEE (reference sequence). The CDR3 coding sequence is TGTGCCAGCAGCCCGTACAGGGGGCGGGTCACTGAAGCTTTCTTT. Translation: CASSPYRGRVTEAFF.

The V gene is TRBV19, the J gene TRBJ1-2, with 7 nucleotides matching TRBD1. V lost 11 bases to trimming and J lost 5 bases; unmatched junction nucleotides: 5. Germline-derived CDR1 and CDR2 are LNHDA and SQIVND (reference sequence). This CDR3 spans 11 amino acids. CDR3 loop: CASWTGYGYTF. CDR3 sequence (DNA): TGTGCCTCCTGGACAGGATATGGCTACACCTTC.

This chain joins TRBV9 and TRBJ1-3; D is undetermined. The CDR3 runs to 18 residues. V was pared by 0 bases and J by 4 bases, with 20 bases between. Germline CDR1 reads SGDLS; CDR2 reads YYNGEE. Here the CDR3 reads CASSVGGREPGEGNTIYF. CDR3 DNA: TGTGCCAGCAGCGTAGGAGGTCGGGAACCGGGCGAAGGAAACACCATATATTTT.

This chain uses TRBV9 with TRBJ2-3, with 7 bases aligning to TRBD1. Germline V gene sequence: CDR1 SGDLS, CDR2 YYNGEE. With V trimmed by 5 bases and J by 1 base, 7 bases remained unmatched. The length of the CDR3 is 15 residues. Here the CDR3 DNA reads TGTGCCAGCAGTTCTCGACAGGGACGCACAGATACGCAGTATTTT. Translated, it gives CASSSRQGRTDTQYF.

The V gene is TRBV30, the J gene TRBJ2-3; 8 bases are a match to TRBD2. This CDR3 is built from 14 residues. The V segment lost 5 bases and the J segment 1 base; nucleotides outside the gene matches: 5. Germline V gives CDR1 GTSNPN, CDR2 SVGIG (reference sequence). The CDR3 region is CAWSSGSGTDTQYF. CDR3 in DNA: TGTGCCTGGTCTAGCGGGTCGGGCACAGATACGCAGTATTTT.

This chain links TRBV10-2 with TRBJ2-7, with TRBD1 matching over 7 bases. With V trimmed by 6 bases and J by 4 bases, 9 bases remained unmatched. Per germline, CDR1 WSHSY and CDR2 SAAADI. The CDR3 runs to 14 residues. CDR3: CASRRGQLEYEQYF. CDR3 bases: TGCGCCAGCAGGAGGGGACAGCTAGAATACGAGCAGTACTTC.

The CDR3 bases are TGTGCCAGCAGTCTCAGACTAGCCCTACCAGAGACCCAGTACTTC. It translates to CASSLRLALPETQYF. The J gene is TRBJ2-5, the V gene TRBV27; TRBD2 matches 7 bases. CDR1 and CDR2 from the germline V gene are MNHEY and SMNVEV (reference sequence). V shed 5 bases, J shed 4 bases, and the junction held 10 bases outside the gene matches. CDR3 size: 15 residues.